These 28 T cell receptor beta chains share one sample of origin, sequenced in a study of siplizumab effects on memory and regulatory T cells. Assay: immunoSEQ multiplex PCR; the TCRdb copy retains only in-frame clones and omits some. The sample lists approximately 75,000 clones; 93% were seen once. The sample comprised CD8+ T cells sorted from blood. The receptor set was obtained from a human donor in good health.

V usage is TRBV5-1 and J usage is TRBJ2-5, with D hard to call. The J call is uncertain, as TRBJ2-7 better fits the DNA end. In germline, CDR1 is SGHRS, CDR2 YFSETQ. The CDR3 is made up of 16 amino acids. This CDR3 reads CASSQFQGISAYEQYF. The CDR3 DNA sequence: TGCGCCAGCAGCCAATTTCAAGGAATATCAGCATACGAGCAGTACTTC.

V gene TRBV11-2 combines with J gene TRBJ2-5, with no clear D. CDR1 is SGHAT, CDR2 FQNNGV, per germline. The CDR3 sequence is 14 residues long. V shed 4 bases and J shed 5 bases, with 14 bases lying between them. The CDR3 DNA reads TGTGCCAGCAGCTCCCCCGCTGGGGTGGAGACCCAGTACTTC. Translation gives CASSSPAGVETQYF.

This clone came up once. The chain uses TRBV27 and TRBJ2-2; D tentatively fits TRBD1 or TRBD2 (5 bases each). The germline V gene has CDR1 MNHEY and CDR2 SMNVEV (reference sequence). The V and J ends lost 3 bases and 5 bases respectively, with 7 bases between them. The CDR3 loop spans 13 amino acids. The CDR3 is CASSFGGTGELFF. CDR3 DNA: TGTGCCAGCAGTTTTGGGGGTACCGGGGAGCTGTTTTTT.

The rearrangement joins TRBV13 to TRBJ2-7, with 7 bases aligning to TRBD2. The CDR3 covers 13 residues. Per germline, CDR1 PRHDT and CDR2 FYEKMQ (reference sequence). The V gene end was trimmed by 4 bases and the J gene end by 4 bases; junction bases not matched to a gene: 4. CDR3 protein: CASSWGGRYEQYF. Here the CDR3 DNA reads TGTGCCAGCAGCTGGGGGGGTCGATACGAGCAGTACTTC.

As to this clone: Compared with germline, one end of the junction differs, possibly owing to a read error. The chain is built from TRBV6-5 and TRBJ1-4; D perhaps matches TRBD1 (5 bases). Germline CDR1 MNHEY, CDR2 SVGAGI. The CDR3 length is 14 residues. The CDR3 coding sequence is TGTGCCAGCAGTTCGGACACCCCTAAGGAAAAACTGTTTTTT. It codes for CASSSDTPKEKLFF.

This clone was seen once. V gene TRBV7-9 combines with J gene TRBJ2-1; D remains unclear. The CDR3 is 10 amino acids. CDR1 is SEHNR and CDR2 is FQNEAQ in the germline V gene (reference sequence). Trimming took off 8 bases at V and 5 bases at J, with 4 bases between the two ends. The CDR3 loop is CASSDNEQFF. For the CDR3, the DNA is TGTGCCAGCTCTGACAATGAGCAGTTCTTC.

This clone appeared once. The chain couples TRBV4-3 to TRBJ2-7; 7 nucleotides line up with TRBD2. The CDR3 runs 14 residues. CDR1 is LGHNA, CDR2 YSLEER, per germline. V shed 0 bases and J 7 bases; nucleotides not matched to a gene: 6. In DNA form, the CDR3 reads TGCGCCAGCAGCCAAGATCGGTTAGCGGGTGAGCAGTACTTC. Translated, it gives CASSQDRLAGEQYF.

This clone was seen just once. The CDR3, as DNA: TGTGCCAGCAGTGGGTTCGAGTCTGAAGCTTTCTTT. The encoded protein is CASSGFESEAFF. This rearrangement joins TRBV6-1 to TRBJ1-1; D gene unclear. The CDR3 is 12 amino acids. Germline-derived CDR1 and CDR2 are MNHNS and SASEGT. V dropped 4 bases and J dropped 6 bases, with 9 bases sitting between them.

This clone was seen a single time. This chain uses TRBV19 with TRBJ1-5; D ambiguous. This CDR3 is built from 15 residues. In germline, CDR1 is LNHDA, CDR2 SQIVND (reference sequence). V lost 5 bases and J lost 0, with 11 bases in between. The CDR3 region has the DNA TGTGCCAGTAGTCTCGAAGATTATAGCAATCAGCCCCAGCATTTT. It is translated as CASSLEDYSNQPQHF.

This chain links TRBV4-1 with TRBJ1-4; D call uncertain. CDR1 and CDR2 from the germline V gene are MGHRA and YSYEKL. The CDR3 has 15 amino acids. The V end lost 0 bases, the J end lost 7 bases, and 12 bases lay between the germline ends. The CDR3 here is CASSQEGSGVEKLFF. The DNA for the CDR3 is TGCGCCAGCAGCCAAGAAGGGAGCGGGGTTGAAAAACTGTTTTTT.

The CDR3 loop is CASSQVEVGDEKLFF. CDR3 DNA: TGCGCCAGCAGCCAAGTTGAGGTGGGGGATGAAAAACTGTTTTTT. The chain carries TRBV4-1 and TRBJ1-4; D might be TRBD1 (5 bases). Trimming removed 1 base at V and 6 bases at J, with 12 bases between. The germline gives CDR1 MGHRA, CDR2 YSYEKL. CDR3 length: 15 amino acids.

This chain connects TRBV7-7 to TRBJ1-5; no clear D gene. This CDR3 comprises 15 residues. V was clipped by 0 bases and J by 0 bases, with 6 bases between them. Germline CDR1 and CDR2: SSHAT and FNYEAQ (reference sequence). CDR3 region: CASSLARHSNQPQHF. As DNA, the CDR3 is TGTGCCAGCAGCTTAGCGAGGCATAGCAATCAGCCCCAGCATTTT.

This sequence joins TRBV29-1 and TRBJ2-7; 9 bases agree with TRBD2. Germline lookup yields CDR1 SQVTM and CDR2 ANQGSEA. V lost 5 bases and J lost 7; bases outside the gene matches: 12. This CDR3 is built from 14 residues. The CDR3 loop reads CSVQRPGLAEEQYF. CDR3 sequence (DNA): TGCAGCGTTCAAAGACCGGGACTAGCAGAAGAGCAGTACTTC.

The chain has TRBV19 and TRBJ2-7; maybe TRBD1 (6 bases). CDR1 and CDR2 (germline): LNHDA, SQIVND (reference sequence). V was pared by 7 bases and J by 2 bases, with 18 bases between. The CDR3 spans 15 residues. The CDR3 region is CASTTGIGQTYEQYF. The CDR3 coding sequence is TGTGCCAGTACCACCGGCATTGGACAGACCTACGAGCAGTACTTC.

V and J are TRBV21-1 and TRBJ1-1. TRBV21-1 is annotated as a pseudogene. The CDR3 covers 13 residues. The CDR3 loop is CASSSRAEYEAFF. In DNA form, the CDR3 reads TGTGCCAGCAGCAGTCGCGCCGAATACGAAGCTTTCTTT.

The V gene is TRBV5-1, the J gene TRBJ1-1, with no clear D. The germline gives CDR1 SGHRS, CDR2 YFSETQ. The CDR3 runs to 13 residues. V lost 0 bases, J lost 0 bases, and 3 bases lay in between. The CDR3 nucleotides are TGCGCCAGCAGCTTGGGGGTGAACACTGAAGCTTTCTTT. Protein: CASSLGVNTEAFF.

CDR3 bases: TGTGCCAGCAAATCCAGGGCCTCTAACTATGGCTACACCTTC. Encoded protein: CASKSRASNYGYTF. The rearrangement uses TRBV5-6 and TRBJ1-2; D might be TRBD1 (5 bases). The germline CDR1 and CDR2 sequences are SGHDT and YYEEEE. V lost 6 bases and J 0 bases, leaving 12 bases between the germline ends. The CDR3 is 14 residues long.

This chain joins TRBV10-3 and TRBJ2-3; TRBD2 agrees at 11 bases. Germline V gene sequence: CDR1 ENHRY, CDR2 SYGVKD. CDR3 length equals 15 residues. V shed 8 bases, J shed 6 bases, and the junction held 10 bases outside the gene matches. In nucleotides, the CDR3 is TGTGCCATCGGGCCCTTAGCGGGGGGGCCGGATACGCAGTATTTT. Protein product: CAIGPLAGGPDTQYF.

The chain combines TRBV7-8 with TRBJ2-3; D remains unclear. V was shortened by 1 base and J by 2 bases, with 4 bases between the two germline ends. CDR1 and CDR2 (germline): SGHVS, FQNEAQ. The CDR3 consists of 13 residues. In nucleotides, the CDR3 is TGTGCCAGCAGCTTAGACTACACAGATACGCAGTATTTT. This sequence encodes CASSLDYTDTQYF. Complete variable domain (other parts from reference TRBV7-8 and TRBJ2-3): GAGVSQSPRYKVAKRGQDVALRCDPISGHVSLFWYQQALGQGPEFLTYFQNEAQLDKSGLPSDRFFAERPEGSVSTLKIQRTQQEDSAVYLCASSLDYTDTQYFGPGTRLTVL.

V and J are TRBV9 and TRBJ1-1; tentatively, D is TRBD1 (5 bases). The V end lost 0 bases, the J end lost 4 bases, and 13 bases lay between the germline ends. Germline loops: CDR1 SGDLS, CDR2 YYNGEE. CDR3 length equals 15 residues. CDR3 bases: TGTGCCAGCAGCGTAGCGGGGGGGTCACCCACTGAAGCTTTCTTT. Amino acid sequence: CASSVAGGSPTEAFF.

The chain employs TRBV10-3 and TRBJ2-7; D is possibly TRBD2 (5 bases). CDR3 length: 13 residues. CDR1 ENHRY and CDR2 SYGVKD come from the germline V gene. V was trimmed by 3 bases and J by 1 base, leaving 7 bases between them. This CDR3 is CAISDGESYEQYF. The CDR3 bases are TGTGCCATCAGTGACGGGGAATCCTACGAGCAGTACTTC.

The chain is built from TRBV28 and TRBJ2-7; no reliable D call. This CDR3 is built from 15 residues. Trimming stripped 3 bases from V and 0 bases from J, with 12 bases between. Germline assignment: CDR1 MDHEN and CDR2 SYDVKM. CDR3 protein: CASSFSMGGSYEQYF. CDR3 nucleotide sequence: TGTGCCAGCAGTTTTTCCATGGGCGGCTCCTACGAGCAGTACTTC.

The rearrangement links TRBV2 to TRBJ2-1; 8 bases agree with TRBD2. CDR1 and CDR2 from the germline V gene are SNHLY and FYNNEI. The CDR3 has 13 amino acids. J lost 0 bases, V lost 11 bases, and 3 bases had no gene match. The CDR3 here is CACGGSSYNEQFF. CDR3 DNA: TGTGCCTGCGGGGGGAGCTCCTACAATGAGCAGTTCTTC.

This clone was observed once. The chain has TRBV4-1 and TRBJ1-1, with TRBD1 matching 7 bases. The CDR3 consists of 15 residues. Trimming cost V 0 bases and J 4 bases; bases outside gene matches: 5. Germline V CDR1 and CDR2: MGHRA, YSYEKL. CDR3 region: CASSQDAQGGTEAFF. The CDR3 DNA is TGCGCCAGCAGCCAAGATGCCCAGGGGGGCACTGAAGCTTTCTTT.

This sequence joins TRBV6-5 and TRBJ2-1, with unresolved D. The V and J ends lost 5 bases and 4 bases respectively, with 6 bases between them. From germline, CDR1 is MNHEY and CDR2 SVGAGI. The CDR3 is 12 residues long. The CDR3 loop is CASSSTYNEQFF. CDR3 nucleotide sequence: TGTGCCAGCAGTAGTACGTACAATGAGCAGTTCTTC.

The rearrangement joins TRBV10-3 to TRBJ1-1; D perhaps matches TRBD1 (6 bases). V was trimmed by 0 bases and J by 4 bases, leaving 18 bases between them. The CDR3 has 17 amino acids. From germline, CDR1 is ENHRY and CDR2 SYGVKD. CDR3 protein: CAISESVQGYFGTEAFF. Here the CDR3 DNA reads TGTGCCATCAGTGAGTCTGTCCAGGGGTATTTTGGCACTGAAGCTTTCTTT.

The chain couples TRBV28 to TRBJ2-7, with D unresolved. V lost 8 bases, J lost 2 bases, and 13 bases lay in between. Germline V lookup: CDR1 MDHEN, CDR2 SYDVKM. This CDR3 comprises 13 residues. CDR3 amino acids: CASAPGRAYEQYF. The CDR3 DNA is TGTGCCAGCGCCCCGGGCCGGGCCTACGAGCAGTACTTC.

This clone showed up just a few times. The chain uses TRBV6-4 and TRBJ2-1; 12 positions match TRBD2. CDR3 length: 15 residues. Per the germline V gene, CDR1 is MRHNA and CDR2 is SNTAGT. After removal of 2 bases from V and 5 bases from J, the junction contained 1 base not matched to a gene. The CDR3 sequence: CASSDGLAGNNEQFF. Here the CDR3 DNA reads TGTGCCAGCAGTGACGGACTAGCGGGGAACAATGAGCAGTTCTTC.